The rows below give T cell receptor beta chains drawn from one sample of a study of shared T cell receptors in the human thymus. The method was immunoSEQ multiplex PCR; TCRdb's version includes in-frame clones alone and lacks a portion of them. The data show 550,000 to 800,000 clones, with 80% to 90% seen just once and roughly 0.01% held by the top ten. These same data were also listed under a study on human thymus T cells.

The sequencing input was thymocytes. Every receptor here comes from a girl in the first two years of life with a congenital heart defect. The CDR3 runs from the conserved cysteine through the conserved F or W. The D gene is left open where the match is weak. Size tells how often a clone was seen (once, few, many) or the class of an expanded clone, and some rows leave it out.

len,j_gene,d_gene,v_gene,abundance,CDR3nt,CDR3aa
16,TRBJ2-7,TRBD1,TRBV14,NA,TGTGCCAGCAGCCAAGAGGTCCGACAGGGAGTTAACGAGCAGTACTTC,CASSQEVRQGVNEQYF
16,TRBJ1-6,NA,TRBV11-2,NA,TGTGCCAGCAGCTTAAGGGGCCCCCAATATAATTCACCCCTCCACTTT,CASSLRGPQYNSPLHF
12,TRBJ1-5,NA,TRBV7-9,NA,TGTGCCAGCAGCTTTCCGAATCAGCCCCAGCATTTT,CASSFPNQPQHF
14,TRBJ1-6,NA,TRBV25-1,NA,TGTGCCAGCAGTGAATTGGGCAGGCATTCACCCCTCCACTTT,CASSELGRHSPLHF
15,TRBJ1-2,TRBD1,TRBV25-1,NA,TGTGCCAGCAGTGGAAACAGGGGAGATAGGCATGGCTACACCTTC,CASSGNRGDRHGYTF
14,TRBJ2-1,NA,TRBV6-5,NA,TGTGCCAGCAAAACGCCGAGTTATGCCAATGAGCAGTTCTTC,CASKTPSYANEQFF
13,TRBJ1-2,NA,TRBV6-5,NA,TGTGCCAGCAGACGGGGAGAGGAGGACGGCTACACCTTC,CASRRGEEDGYTF
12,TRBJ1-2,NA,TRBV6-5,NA,TGTGCCAGCAGTCCGAGCACAGGCAGCTGCACCTTC,CASSPSTGSCTF
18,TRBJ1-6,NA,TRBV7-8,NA,TGTGCCAGCAGCTTAGATAGTCGGGAATACACGAAAAATTCCCCCCTCCACTTT,CASSLDSREYTKNSPLHF
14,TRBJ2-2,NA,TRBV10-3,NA,TGTGCCACCCAGGCCAGACCGAACACCGGGGAGCTGTTTTTT,CATQARPNTGELFF
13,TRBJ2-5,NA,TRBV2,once,TGTGCCAGCCAAAGGGGGAACCAAGAGACCCAGTACTTC,CASQRGNQETQYF
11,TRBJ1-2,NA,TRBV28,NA,TGTGCCACCACTCGGACTGGCGGCTACACCTTC,CATTRTGGYTF
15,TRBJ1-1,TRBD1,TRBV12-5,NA,TGTGCTAGTGGCACCGGGAGACAGGGGGACACTGAAGCTTTCTTT,CASGTGRQGDTEAFF
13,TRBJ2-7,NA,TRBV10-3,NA,TGTGCCATCAGTGACCCGGGAGAGGGCGAGCAGTACTTC,CAISDPGEGEQYF
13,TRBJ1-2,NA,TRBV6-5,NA,TGTGCCAGCAGCCGGACGGGAGACTATGGCTACACCTTC,CASSRTGDYGYTF
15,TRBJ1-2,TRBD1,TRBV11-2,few,TGTGCCAGCAGCTTATACGGACAGGGGGCTGGAGGCTACACCTTC,CASSLYGQGAGGYTF
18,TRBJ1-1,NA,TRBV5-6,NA,TGTGCCAGCAGCCTTGGGACGAACAGGGAAAAGCGGGGCACTGAAGCTTTCTTT,CASSLGTNREKRGTEAFF
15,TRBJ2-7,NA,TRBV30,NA,TGTGCCTGGAGCCTACTTAGCAGGGACACCTACGAGCAGTACTTC,CAWSLLSRDTYEQYF
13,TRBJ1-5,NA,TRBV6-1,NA,TGTGCCACAGGGGTGGGTGGGGGTCAGCCCCAGCATTTT,CATGVGGGQPQHF
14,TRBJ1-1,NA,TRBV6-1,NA,TGTGCCAGCAGTGAAAAACGGGACTACACTGAAGCTTTCTTT,CASSEKRDYTEAFF
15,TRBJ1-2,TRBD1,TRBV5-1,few,TGCGCCAGCAGCTTGAACACCGGGACAGGCCATGGCTACACCTTC,CASSLNTGTGHGYTF
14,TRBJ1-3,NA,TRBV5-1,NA,TGCGCCAGCAGACTGAGCGGACTGGGAAACACCATATATTTT,CASRLSGLGNTIYF
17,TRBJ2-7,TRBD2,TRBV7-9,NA,TGTGCCAGCAGCTTATTGCGGGGACTAAATAGCTCCTACGAGCAGTACTTC,CASSLLRGLNSSYEQYF
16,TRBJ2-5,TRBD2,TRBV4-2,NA,TGTGCCTCGAGGAGGGTTCTAGCGGGACCGGAAGAGACCCAGTACTTC,CASRRVLAGPEETQYF
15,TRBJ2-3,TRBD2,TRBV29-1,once,TGCAGCGTTGCGGGACTAGCGGGGGGACCAGATACGCAGTATTTT,CSVAGLAGGPDTQYF
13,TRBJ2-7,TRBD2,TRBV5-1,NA,TGCGCCAGCAGCTCATGGGACTACCACGAGCAGTACTTC,CASSSWDYHEQYF
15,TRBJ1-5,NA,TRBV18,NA,TGTGCCAGCTCACCTAGTAGTAGCCTGAATCAGCCCCAGCATTTT,CASSPSSSLNQPQHF
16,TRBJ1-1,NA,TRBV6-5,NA,TGTGCCAGCAGTTACTCGATGTACAGGGAGTGGGAGGAAGCTTTCTTT,CASSYSMYREWEEAFF
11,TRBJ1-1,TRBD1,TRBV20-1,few,TGCAGTGCTCCCTACAGGGGTATAGCTTTCTTT,CSAPYRGIAFF
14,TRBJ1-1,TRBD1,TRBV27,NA,TGTGCCAGCAGGGCAGGGGGCGAGAACACTGAAGCTTTCTTT,CASRAGGENTEAFF
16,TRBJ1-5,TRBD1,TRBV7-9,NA,TGTGCCAGCAGCACAGGGGGGGGTGGTGGCAATCAGCCCCAGCATTTT,CASSTGGGGGNQPQHF
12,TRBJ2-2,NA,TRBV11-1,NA,TGTGCCAGCCGACGGGACACCGGGGAGCTGTTTTTT,CASRRDTGELFF
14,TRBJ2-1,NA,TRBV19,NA,TGTGCCAGTAGTAGAGCCGGGGTGTACAATGAGCAGTTCTTC,CASSRAGVYNEQFF